The 28 T cell receptor beta chains in this list originate from one sample, sequenced in a study of cytomegalovirus exposure and HLA in healthy donors (dated by TCRdb to about 2017). Library preparation employed the immunoSEQ multiplex PCR assay. For the multiplex PCR, a mixture combining 60 forward primers for TCR Vbeta segments and 13 reverse primers for TCR Jbeta segments was used. TCRdb stores this immuneACCESS table with in-frame sequences only. Part of the clones is absent; in the studies checked, under half of the shortfall reflects unresolved V genes, and no reason is known for the rest. Within this sample are 120,000 to 150,000 clones, with roughly 84% of them counted one time only. Of the sample, over 2% falls within the top ten clones. Sequencing was performed on PBMCs. The receptors come from a boy younger than 10 in good health and CMV-seronegative.

V gene TRBV4-3 combines with J gene TRBJ1-4; weak D call: TRBD1 (6 bases). There are 14 residues in the CDR3. Germline V gives CDR1 LGHNA, CDR2 YSLEER. Trimming pared 4 bases from V and 8 bases from J, leaving 14 bases between. CDR3 residues: CASSLGGASEKLFF. The CDR3 nucleotides read TGCGCCAGCAGCCTAGGGGGGGCTTCCGAAAAACTGTTTTTT.

The chain carries TRBV7-2 and TRBJ1-5; 9 bases map to TRBD1. The CDR3 totals 15 residues. Germline values: CDR1 SGHTA, CDR2 FQGNSA. J was trimmed by 4 bases and V by 4 bases; bases with no gene match: 5. The CDR3 protein is CASSSRQGGNQPQHF. CDR3 sequence (DNA): TGTGCCAGCAGCTCACGACAGGGGGGGAATCAGCCCCAGCATTTT.

The chain combines TRBV9 with TRBJ1-1; TRBD1 aligns across 7 bases. CDR1 and CDR2 from the germline V gene are SGDLS and YYNGEE. The CDR3 extends over 16 amino acids. V shed 0 bases and J 0 bases; nucleotides not matched to a gene: 5. In DNA, the CDR3 is TGTGCCAGCAGCGTAGAGGCAGGGGGGTTGAACACTGAAGCTTTCTTT. Protein product: CASSVEAGGLNTEAFF. Together with reference TRBV9 and TRBJ1-1, the CDR3 gives the full variable domain: DSGVTQTPKHLITATGQRVTLRCSPRSGDLSVYWYQQSLDQGLQFLIQYYNGEERAKGNILERFSAQQFPDLHSELNLSSLELGDSALYFCASSVEAGGLNTEAFFGQGTRLTVV.

This chain links TRBV4-1 with TRBJ1-2; 7 bases are shared with TRBD1. This CDR3 comprises 13 residues. Germline lookup yields CDR1 MGHRA and CDR2 YSYEKL. V shed 4 bases and J 7 bases; nucleotides not matched to a gene: 6. For the CDR3, the DNA is TGCGCCAGCAGCCTTGAGGGGGCGGGTGGCTACACCTTC. Protein: CASSLEGAGGYTF.

The genes are TRBV6-4 and TRBJ2-3; TRBD1 is a possible D gene (6 bases). CDR3 size: 14 residues. The germline CDR1 and CDR2 sequences are MRHNA and SNTAGT. Trimming took 4 bases from V and 4 from J, leaving 12 bases between them. CDR3 nucleotide sequence: TGTGCCAGCAGTGGGATCTCAGGGGCAGATACGCAGTATTTT. Translated: CASSGISGADTQYF.

This clone was detected once. J is TRBJ1-6 and V is TRBV6-1; no firm D call. CDR1 and CDR2 from the germline V gene are MNHNS and SASEGT. The CDR3 is made up of 14 amino acids. V lost 7 bases and J lost 0, with 7 bases in between. The CDR3 reads CASTVSSYNSPLHF. The CDR3 DNA reads TGTGCCAGCACGGTGAGCTCCTATAATTCACCCCTCCACTTT.

This clone was counted a few times. The genes are TRBV6-5 and TRBJ1-2; 9 positions match TRBD1. The CDR3 runs 16 residues. The V gene's germline CDR1 is MNHEY and CDR2 SVGAGI. J gave up 1 base and V 2 bases, and 5 bases lay outside the gene matches. This chain's CDR3 is CASSYGSTGGNYGYTF. CDR3 DNA sequence: TGTGCCAGCAGTTACGGCTCGACAGGGGGTAACTATGGCTACACCTTC.

The V gene is TRBV7-3, the J gene TRBJ1-2; D possibly corresponds to TRBD1 (6 bases). CDR1 and CDR2 (germline): SGHTA, FQGTGA. Deletions cut 2 bases from V and 6 bases from J, with 16 bases between. The CDR3 consists of 15 residues. The CDR3 region has the DNA TGTGCCAGCAGCTTAGACGTCAGGGGCAGCAATGGCTACACCTTC. This translates into CASSLDVRGSNGYTF.

CDR3 in amino acids: CASRGGEAKNIQYF. The DNA of the CDR3 is TGCGCCAGCAGGGGGGGAGAAGCCAAAAACATTCAGTACTTC. The chain uses TRBV10-1 and TRBJ2-4; D possibly corresponds to TRBD2 (6 bases). CDR1 is WNHNN, CDR2 SYGVQD, per germline (reference sequence). This CDR3 has 14 residues. V lost 6 bases and J 0 bases, leaving 9 bases between the germline ends.

V gene TRBV19 combines with J gene TRBJ2-2; 8 nucleotides align to TRBD1. Germline-derived CDR1 and CDR2 are LNHDA and SQIVND (reference sequence). CDR3 size: 16 residues. The V and J ends lost 6 bases and 7 bases, in that order; junction bases with no gene match: 13. CDR3 sequence reads: CASSKTPRGLDGELFF. The CDR3 DNA is TGTGCCAGTAGCAAAACTCCCAGGGGGCTCGACGGGGAGCTGTTTTTT.

This clone appeared a few times. V is TRBV6-1 and J is TRBJ2-5; D not certain. V was trimmed by 4 bases and J by 5 bases, leaving 17 bases between them. The CDR3 is made up of 15 amino acids. The germline gives CDR1 MNHNS, CDR2 SASEGT. The CDR3 spells CASSGRRLPLETQYF. The CDR3, as DNA: TGTGCCAGCAGTGGCCGAAGACTCCCTCTGGAGACCCAGTACTTC.

The CDR3 region is CASRDSGRTRSEQYF. The CDR3 DNA follows: TGTGCCAGCAGGGATAGCGGGAGGACTCGGTCCGAGCAGTACTTC. The chain carries TRBV28 and TRBJ2-7; 10 nucleotides align to TRBD2. The ends lost 6 bases at V and 6 bases at J; junction bases unmatched: 11. The CDR3 covers 15 residues. The germline gives CDR1 MDHEN, CDR2 SYDVKM.

This sequence joins TRBV6-5 and TRBJ2-7; D not resolved. The CDR3 spans 13 residues. Deletions cut 7 bases from V and 3 bases from J, with 13 bases between. Germline V lookup: CDR1 MNHEY, CDR2 SVGAGI. The CDR3: CASTRDINYEQYF. In nucleotides, the CDR3 is TGTGCCAGCACACGTGACATCAACTACGAGCAGTACTTC.

The gene calls are TRBV7-6 and TRBJ1-1; possibly TRBD1 for D (5 bases). The CDR3 covers 18 residues. Germline CDR1 SGHVS, CDR2 FNYEAQ. Trimming removed 1 base at V and 1 base at J, with 19 bases between. As DNA, the CDR3 is TGTGCCAGCAGCTTAGAAGGTTGGTCCGGGACTGAGAACACTGAAGCTTTCTTT. This gives the protein CASSLEGWSGTENTEAFF. The whole variable domain, filled in from reference TRBV7-6 and TRBJ1-1, reads GAGVSQSPRYKVTKRGQDVALRCDPISGHVSLYWYRQALGQGPEFLTYFNYEAQQDKSGLPNDRFSAERPEGSISTLTIQRTEQRDSAMYRCASSLEGWSGTENTEAFFGQGTRLTVV.

The V and J genes are TRBV30 and TRBJ1-1; no reliable D call. The CDR3 loop spans 12 amino acids. Germline-derived CDR1 and CDR2 are GTSNPN and SVGIG (reference sequence). Trimming took off 8 bases at V and 10 bases at J, with 20 bases between the two ends. CDR3 coding DNA: TGTGCCCTCTCCCCGAGAGGGAGCCGAGCTTTCTTT. Amino acids: CALSPRGSRAFF.

The chain joins TRBV4-3 to TRBJ2-7; TRBD2 matches at 9 bases. The CDR3 consists of 17 residues. From germline, CDR1 is LGHNA and CDR2 YSLEER. With 0 bases clipped from V and 6 bases from J, the junction kept 12 bases outside the gene matches. The CDR3 nucleotides read TGCGCCAGCAGCCAAGAAGGTAGAACGGGACTAGCCGGCGAGCAGTACTTC. It encodes CASSQEGRTGLAGEQYF.

The gene calls are TRBV5-4 and TRBJ2-4, with 15 bases matching TRBD2. This CDR3 is built from 17 residues. With 4 bases clipped from V and 4 bases from J, the junction kept 6 bases outside the gene matches. Germline CDR1 and CDR2: SGHNT and YYREEE (reference sequence). The CDR3 region is CASSPGLAGGLKNIQYF. For the CDR3, the DNA is TGTGCCAGCAGCCCGGGACTAGCGGGGGGCCTGAAAAACATTCAGTACTTC. The whole variable domain, filled in from reference TRBV5-4 and TRBJ2-4, reads ETGVTQSPTHLIKTRGQQVTLRCSSQSGHNTVSWYQQALGQGPQFIFQYYREEENGRGNFPPRFSGLQFPNYSSELNVNALELDDSALYLCASSPGLAGGLKNIQYFGAGTRLSVL.

J is TRBJ2-7 and V is TRBV7-5; TRBD1 reflects the table's D call only, with no check against the DNA. TRBV7-5 is a known pseudogene. The length of the CDR3 is 15 residues. The CDR3 coding sequence is TGTGTCAGAAGTAGACAGGGCTATTACCCCTACGAGCAGTACTTC. It codes for CVRSRQGYYPYEQYF.

V gene TRBV4-3 combines with J gene TRBJ2-5; 10 nucleotides line up with TRBD1. J was trimmed by 7 bases and V by 1 base; bases with no gene match: 3. This CDR3 comprises 14 residues. In germline, CDR1 is LGHNA, CDR2 YSLEER. The CDR3, as DNA: TGCGCCAGCAGCCAAGGACAGGGGGCAGGGACCCAGTACTTC. As protein: CASSQGQGAGTQYF.

The CDR3 sequence is CASSYLPGAAQETQYF. CDR3 DNA: TGTGCCAGCAGCTACCTACCAGGGGCCGCACAAGAGACCCAGTACTTC. The rearrangement joins TRBV5-6 to TRBJ2-5, with D possibly TRBD1 on 6 matching bases. With 3 bases removed from V and 2 bases from J, the gap between germline ends came to 17 bases. The germline V gene has CDR1 SGHDT and CDR2 YYEEEE. This CDR3 contains 16 residues.

The sample holds one count of this clone. The chain recombines TRBV11-3 with TRBJ2-4, with D perhaps matching TRBD2 (5 bases). The germline V gene has CDR1 SGHNT and CDR2 YENEEA. V was shortened by 6 bases and J by 0 bases, with 12 bases between the two germline ends. CDR3 length equals 15 residues. Here the CDR3 DNA reads TGTGCCAGCAGTTCTGGACTCCCAGCCAAAAACATTCAGTACTTC. Translating gives CASSSGLPAKNIQYF.

The genes are TRBV18 and TRBJ2-3, with 12 bases identical to TRBD1. Looked up from germline, CDR1 is KGHSH and CDR2 is LQKENI. CDR3 length equals 16 residues. Losses at the gene ends were 0 bases for V and 8 bases for J; bases not matched to a gene: 6. The CDR3 sequence: CASSPPGTGGPGTQYF. CDR3 nucleotide sequence: TGTGCCAGCTCACCACCCGGGACAGGGGGCCCAGGTACGCAGTATTTT.

The rearrangement joins TRBV4-1 to TRBJ2-7; D ambiguous. V dropped 0 bases and J dropped 1 base, with 10 bases sitting between them. There are 15 residues in the CDR3. Germline V gene data show CDR1 as MGHRA and CDR2 as YSYEKL. The CDR3 spells CASSQDIAGSYEQYF. DNA of the CDR3: TGCGCCAGCAGCCAAGACATCGCCGGGTCCTACGAGCAGTACTTC.

The genes are TRBV6-4 and TRBJ2-7; 11 bases are shared with TRBD1. J lost 8 bases, V lost 4 bases, and 10 bases had no gene match. This CDR3 contains 15 residues. Looked up from germline, CDR1 is MRHNA and CDR2 is SNTAGT. CDR3 nucleotides: TGTGCCAGCAGTGTCTCGGACAGGGGGCGTGGGAAGCAGTACTTC. Translating gives CASSVSDRGRGKQYF.

The chain couples TRBV6-6 to TRBJ1-4, with D perhaps TRBD1 (6 bases). Germline values: CDR1 MNHNY, CDR2 SVGAGI (reference sequence). The CDR3 length is 15 residues. Trimming stripped 0 bases from V and 7 bases from J, with 12 bases between. The CDR3 nucleotides are TGTGCCAGCAGTTACTCGAGGGGGGGCGGTGAAAAACTGTTTTTT. This gives the protein CASSYSRGGGEKLFF.

V gene TRBV27 combines with J gene TRBJ2-1; 10 positions match TRBD2. V lost 6 bases, J lost 3 bases, and 8 bases stayed unmatched. Germline V gene lookup returns CDR1 MNHEY and CDR2 SMNVEV (reference sequence). The CDR3 has 16 residues. The CDR3 coding sequence is TGTGCCAGCAGGACCAATAGCGGGAGGAACTACAATGAGCAGTTCTTC. Translation gives CASRTNSGRNYNEQFF.

V is TRBV6-4 and J is TRBJ1-6; 9 bases agree with TRBD1. The CDR3 consists of 15 residues. From germline, CDR1 is MRHNA and CDR2 SNTAGT. Unmatched junction bases numbered 4, after V lost 0 bases and J lost 10 bases. The CDR3 sequence: CASSDSDRGSSPLHF. Written as DNA, the CDR3 is TGTGCCAGCAGTGACTCGGACAGGGGATCCTCACCCCTCCACTTT.

J is TRBJ2-1 and V is TRBV6-5; 13 positions match TRBD2. The germline CDR1 and CDR2 sequences are MNHEY and SVGAGI. The length of the CDR3 is 15 residues. V dropped 5 bases and J dropped 4; count of bases not matched to a gene: 2. DNA for the CDR3: TGTGCCAGCAGTGGGGGACTAGCGGGGTACAATGAGCAGTTCTTC. This sequence encodes CASSGGLAGYNEQFF.